This T cell receptor beta chain was recovered during a study of CD8+ T cells in alopecia areata. This CDR3 is 12 amino acids long. The germline V gene has CDR1 SGHSA and CDR2 FRNQAP. Reverse transcribed after extraction, RNA yielded cDNA as the sequencing template. Repertoires were generated with immunoSEQ multiplex PCR, while TCRdb's copy carries only in-frame clones and drops some. Observed in the sample are about 110,000 clones, none of them singletons. In its sample, this clone was seen a few times. Gene names denote mouse genes. The read finishes 4 residues shy of the CDR3 end, and the germline J gene is used to complete it.

This sequence was found in a C3H/HeJ mouse with alopecia areata. The MHC haplotype of this mouse line is H2-k. The V and J genes are TRBV16 and TRBJ1-1; 8 nucleotides agree with TRBD1. Sequencing was done on a sample of lesional skin. CDR3 DNA (partial): TGTGCAAGCAGCCCAGGGGGCTTA. This sequence encodes CASSPGGL. The whole CDR3 is CASSPGGLEVFF.